These T cell receptor beta chains were read from a single sample in a study of blood T cell repertoires in COVID-19. Profiling relied on immunoSEQ multiplex PCR, and the TCRdb table lists in-frame clones only, not all of them. The data contain under 300,000 clones, 85% to 90% of them singletons. The sequencing sample was made of peripheral blood. The source of these receptors is a woman aged 35 to 49 with acute or convalescent COVID-19. CDR3s include the opening cysteine and the closing phenylalanine or tryptophan. D genes are given only for firm matches. The size field is filled for only some rows; it gives once, few, many or a size class.

v_gene	abundance	d_gene	j_gene	CDR3aa	CDR3nt
TRBV24-1	NA	TRBD1	TRBJ2-1	CATSDRGVGGASYNEQFF	TGTGCCACCAGTGATCGAGGGGTAGGGGGCGCATCCTACAATGAGCAGTTCTTC
TRBV13	NA	NA	TRBJ1-1	CASSFPPGGNTEAFF	TGTGCCAGCAGCTTCCCCCCGGGGGGGAACACTGAAGCTTTCTTT
TRBV7-2	NA	NA	TRBJ1-2	CASSLRAGANYGYTF	TGTGCCAGCAGCTTAAGGGCAGGGGCTAACTATGGCTACACCTTC
TRBV5-1	NA	NA	TRBJ1-4	CASSLLGHGRNEKLFF	TGCGCCAGCAGCCTCCTCGGACACGGTCGGAATGAAAAACTGTTTTTT
TRBV6-5	NA	TRBD1	TRBJ2-5	CASRMTGGAETQYF	TGTGCCAGCAGGATGACAGGGGGCGCGGAGACCCAGTACTTC
TRBV10-3	NA	TRBD2	TRBJ2-2	CAISDSGLAGGRGTGELFF	TGTGCCATCAGTGACTCAGGACTAGCGGGGGGCCGGGGCACCGGGGAGCTGTTTTTT
TRBV4-2	NA	TRBD1	TRBJ1-1	CASSRTGQVNTEAFF	TGTGCCAGCAGCCGGACGGGACAGGTGAACACTGAAGCTTTCTTT
TRBV11-2	NA	TRBD1	TRBJ2-1	CASSLPGTVYNEQFF	TGTGCCAGCAGCTTGCCCGGGACAGTTTACAATGAGCAGTTCTTC
TRBV7-8	NA	TRBD2	TRBJ2-3	CASSLAGAGGTDTQYF	TGTGCCAGCAGCTTAGCGGGGGCGGGGGGGACAGATACGCAGTATTTT
TRBV18	NA	NA	TRBJ1-4	CASSPPTGNPEEKLFF	TGTGCCAGCTCACCACCGACGGGAAACCCTGAAGAAAAACTGTTTTTT
TRBV9	NA	NA	TRBJ1-1	CASSLTDGGTEAFF	TGTGCCAGCAGCCTTACGGACGGGGGCACTGAAGCTTTCTTT
TRBV28	NA	NA	TRBJ1-2	CASSPGSLYGYTF	TGTGCCAGCAGTCCCGGGTCCCTCTATGGCTACACCTTC
TRBV27	NA	NA	TRBJ1-2	CARGVRVDGYTF	TGTGCCAGAGGGGTCAGGGTTGATGGCTACACCTTC
TRBV24-1	once	TRBD1	TRBJ1-2	CATSDGTDSGYTF	TGTGCCACCAGTGATGGGACAGATAGTGGCTACACCTTC
TRBV6-5	once	NA	TRBJ1-1	CASTVRAGANTEAFF	TGTGCCAGCACCGTACGGGCGGGTGCGAACACTGAAGCTTTCTTT
TRBV6-5	NA	TRBD1	TRBJ1-1	CASRAPGQATEAFF	TGTGCCAGCAGAGCCCCCGGACAGGCCACTGAAGCTTTCTTT
TRBV3-1/TRBV3-2	NA	NA	TRBJ1-6	CASSHQGSSPLHF	TGTGCCAGCAGCCATCAGGGGAGTTCACCCCTCCACTTT
TRBV5-1	NA	NA	TRBJ2-1	CASSQAGGEQFF	TGCGCCAGCAGCCAAGCAGGAGGTGAGCAGTTCTTC
TRBV10-2	NA	NA	TRBJ1-2	CASSAIREGYGYTF	TGCGCCAGCAGTGCGATCAGGGAGGGCTATGGCTACACCTTC
TRBV24-1	once	NA	TRBJ2-3	CATSGGTDTQYF	TGTGCCACCAGTGGCGGGACAGATACGCAGTATTTT
TRBV19	NA	NA	TRBJ1-5	CASSVGVIQPQHF	TGTGCCAGTAGCGTAGGGGTTATTCAGCCCCAGCATTTT
TRBV18	NA	TRBD1	TRBJ1-1	CASSRGTGGERDTEAFF	TGTGCCAGCTCACGCGGGACAGGGGGAGAGAGAGACACTGAAGCTTTCTTT
TRBV5-1	NA	NA	TRBJ1-6	CASSFEGHSYNSPLHF	TGCGCCAGCTCCTTCGAGGGACACTCCTATAATTCACCCCTCCACTTT
TRBV2	NA	NA	TRBJ2-5	CASSGGRETQYF	TGTGCCAGCAGTGGAGGAAGAGAGACCCAGTACTTC
TRBV3-1/TRBV3-2	NA	NA	TRBJ1-5	CASSLSGGSNQPQHF	TGTGCCAGCAGTCTCTCGGGAGGGAGCAATCAGCCCCAGCATTTT
TRBV6-5	NA	NA	TRBJ2-1	CASSYLAAYNEQFF	TGTGCCAGCAGTTACTTGGCGGCTTACAATGAGCAGTTCTTC
TRBV5-6	NA	TRBD1	TRBJ1-5	CASSRTGYSNQPQHF	TGTGCCAGCAGCCGGACAGGGTATAGCAATCAGCCCCAGCATTTT
TRBV5-1	once	NA	TRBJ1-2	CASSFYPGHSYGYTF	TGCGCCAGCAGCTTCTATCCGGGACACAGCTATGGCTACACCTTC
TRBV1	NA	NA	TRBJ2-5	CTSSTGTSGGADGETQYF	TGCACCAGCAGCACGGGGACTAGCGGGGGGGCCGACGGGGAGACCCAGTACTTC
TRBV5-1	few	NA	TRBJ1-1	CASSSSRVTEAFF	TGCGCCAGCAGCTCATCCAGGGTAACTGAAGCTTTCTTT
TRBV5-4	NA	NA	TRBJ1-1	CASSLRPGDMNTEAFF	TGTGCCAGCAGCTTGAGGCCAGGCGATATGAACACTGAAGCTTTCTTT
TRBV5-1	NA	NA	TRBJ1-6	CASSSNLPGAPGSPLHF	TGCGCCAGCAGCTCCAACCTACCAGGGGCGCCAGGGTCACCCCTCCACTTT